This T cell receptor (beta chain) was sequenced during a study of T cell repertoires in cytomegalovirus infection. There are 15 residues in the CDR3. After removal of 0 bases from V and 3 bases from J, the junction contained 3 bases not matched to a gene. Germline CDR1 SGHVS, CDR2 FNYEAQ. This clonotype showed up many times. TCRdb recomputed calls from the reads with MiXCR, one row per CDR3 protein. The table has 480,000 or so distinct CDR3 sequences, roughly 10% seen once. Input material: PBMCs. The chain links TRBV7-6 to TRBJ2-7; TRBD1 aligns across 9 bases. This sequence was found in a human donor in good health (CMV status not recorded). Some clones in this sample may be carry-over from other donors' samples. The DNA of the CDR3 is TGTGCCAGCAGCTTAGCCACGGACAGGGGCTACGAGCAGTACTTC. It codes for CASSLATDRGYEQYF.